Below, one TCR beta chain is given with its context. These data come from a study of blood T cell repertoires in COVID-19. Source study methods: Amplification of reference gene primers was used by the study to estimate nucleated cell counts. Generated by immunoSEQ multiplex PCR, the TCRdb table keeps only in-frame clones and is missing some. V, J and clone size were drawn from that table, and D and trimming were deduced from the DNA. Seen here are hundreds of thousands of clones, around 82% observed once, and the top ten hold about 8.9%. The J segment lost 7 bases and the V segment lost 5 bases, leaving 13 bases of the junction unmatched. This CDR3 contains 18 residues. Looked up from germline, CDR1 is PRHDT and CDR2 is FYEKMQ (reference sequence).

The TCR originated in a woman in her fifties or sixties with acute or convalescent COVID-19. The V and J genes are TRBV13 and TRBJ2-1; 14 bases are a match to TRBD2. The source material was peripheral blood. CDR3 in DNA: TGTGCCAGCAGCCCGCCCCGGACTAGCGGGAGGTACACAAATGAGCAGTTCTTC. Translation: CASSPPRTSGRYTNEQFF.